These 26 T cell receptor beta chains came from one sample sequenced in a study of T cells in Graves' hyperthyroidism and ophthalmopathy. RNA transcripts yielded amplified TCR beta CDR3 regions. HTBI primers were used for first-round RT-PCR of the TCR CDR3. TCRdb ran MiXCR on the multiplex PCR reads and lists one entry per CDR3 protein. The sample has a few hundred thousand distinct CDR3 sequences, roughly an eighth seen once. The specimen sequenced was blood. The receptors here all came from a middle-aged woman with Graves' ophthalmopathy.

This clonotype was seen ten or more times. V is TRBV19 and J is TRBJ1-2, with D hard to call. V dropped 3 bases and J dropped 1 base, with 15 bases sitting between them. The CDR3 is made up of 16 amino acids. CDR1 is LNHDA, CDR2 SQIVND, per germline (reference sequence). As DNA, the CDR3 is TGTGCCAGTAGTATTTCCTCTGGGATTCTTAACTATGGCTACACCTTC. It encodes CASSISSGILNYGYTF.

This clonotype was counted ten times or more. The V call is TRBV27, the J call TRBJ1-3, with D unclear. The germline V gene encodes CDR1 MNHEY and CDR2 SMNVEV (reference sequence). The CDR3 extends over 16 amino acids. Deletions cut 2 bases from V and 3 bases from J, with 14 bases between. As DNA, the CDR3 is TGTGCCAGCAGTTTAGAGGAGGGTTTTTTTGGAAACACCATATATTTT. It encodes CASSLEEGFFGNTIYF.

In this sample, this clonotype turned up many times. J is TRBJ2-4 and V is TRBV6-1; tentative D call: TRBD1 (6 bases). Per germline, CDR1 MNHNS and CDR2 SASEGT. This CDR3 is 14 amino acids long. V lost 1 base, J lost 10 bases, and 14 bases lay in between. The CDR3 DNA reads as TGTGCCAGCAGTGAAGAGACAGGCTATCGGATTCAGTACTTC. Translated: CASSEETGYRIQYF.

This clonotype was observed many times. CDR3 bases: TGTGCCACTAACGCCGGGACAGGGGTTACCTACGAGCAGTACTTC. Its protein product is CATNAGTGVTYEQYF. The chain is built from TRBV2 and TRBJ2-7; 10 nucleotides line up with TRBD1. V lost 10 bases to trimming and J lost 2 bases; unmatched junction nucleotides: 11. The CDR3 is 15 amino acids. The germline V gene has CDR1 SNHLY and CDR2 FYNNEI.

The chain employs TRBV7-9 and TRBJ2-3; D is unclear. Between the trimmed V and J ends, which lost 1 base and 1 base, there was a span of 9 bases. CDR1 is SEHNR and CDR2 is FQNEAQ in the germline V gene (reference sequence). CDR3 length: 15 amino acids. The CDR3 DNA sequence: TGTGCCAGCAGCTTAGGCAGTTCCGGCACAGATACGCAGTATTTT. This gives the protein CASSLGSSGTDTQYF.

The chain recombines TRBV30 with TRBJ2-1; the D gene is possibly TRBD2 (6 bases). The CDR3 runs to 15 residues. Trimming took off 0 bases at V and 8 bases at J, with 17 bases between the two ends. Germline V gene sequence: CDR1 GTSNPN, CDR2 SVGIG (reference sequence). CDR3 nucleotides: TGTGCCTGGAGTGTGTGGGCGGGAAGAACGGATGAGCAGTTCTTC. Amino acid sequence: CAWSVWAGRTDEQFF.

Points on this clonotype: This may come from a read error, since a much larger clone is one base off. The chain joins TRBV5-1 to TRBJ2-1; D may correspond to TRBD1 or TRBD2 (5 bases each). Germline loops: CDR1 SGHRS, CDR2 YFSETQ. This CDR3 spans 17 amino acids. CDR3 protein: CASSLGSGPRGGNERFF. In DNA, the CDR3 is TGCGCCAGCAGCTTGGGATCGGGGCCGCGAGGAGGCAATGAGCGGTTCTTC.

Ten or more counts support this clonotype. The CDR3 DNA follows: TGTGCCAGCAGTTCAGGGACTAGCGGGGGGGCGGATACGCAGTATTTT. Translated: CASSSGTSGGADTQYF. The V and J genes are TRBV12-3 or TRBV12-4 and TRBJ2-3, with 16 bases fitting TRBD2. The CDR3 totals 16 residues. Trimming removed 4 bases from V and 6 bases from J; junction bases left unmatched: 4.

About this clonotype itself: This may be a read error, as it is one base from a much larger clone. This chain joins TRBV3-1 and TRBJ2-2; the D call may be TRBD1 or TRBD2 (6 bases each). This CDR3 spans 14 amino acids. CDR1 and CDR2 from the germline V gene are LGHDT and YNNKEL (reference sequence). The CDR3 nucleotides read TGTGCCAGCAGCCAAGCGGGGGCCACCAGGGAGCTGTTTTTT. This translates into CASSQAGATRELFF. Full variable domain (missing parts from reference TRBV3-1 and TRBJ2-2): DTAVSQTPKYLVTQMGNDKSIKCEQNLGHDTMYWYKQDSKKFLKIMFSYNNKELIINETVPNRFSPKSPDKAHLNLHINSLELGDSAVYFCASSQAGATRELFFGEGSRLTVL.

This clonotype was seen only a few times. The chain has TRBV4-1 and TRBJ2-1; D call uncertain. The germline CDR1 and CDR2 sequences are MGHRA and YSYEKL. This CDR3 contains 14 residues. V was pared by 1 base and J by 5 bases, with 9 bases between. CDR3 sequence (DNA): TGCGCCAGCAGCCAAGGCTGGTGGAACAATGAGCAGTTCTTC. Residues: CASSQGWWNNEQFF.

This clonotype has just a few counts. The rearrangement joins TRBV20-1 to TRBJ2-1; 12 nucleotides match TRBD2. The V and J ends lost 3 bases and 8 bases, in that order; junction bases with no gene match: 20. CDR3 length: 19 residues. The germline V gene has CDR1 DFQATT and CDR2 SNEGSKA (reference sequence). In nucleotides, the CDR3 is TGCAGTGCTAGGGGCCCTCGGCTAGCGGGAGGGCCCATGGGTTATGAGCAGTTCTTC. Encoded protein: CSARGPRLAGGPMGYEQFF.

This clonotype was observed many times. This chain connects TRBV29-1 to TRBJ1-1; D unresolved. The CDR3 contains 10 residues. Germline V gene sequence: CDR1 SQVTM, CDR2 ANQGSEA. The germline V and J ends were trimmed by 7 bases and 10 bases, with 13 bases remaining between them. CDR3 DNA sequence: TGCAGCGCGACCACCCCGGGAGCTTTCTTT. Protein: CSATTPGAFF.

This rearrangement joins TRBV5-4 to TRBJ1-2, with D possibly being TRBD1 (5 bases). This CDR3 spans 15 amino acids. Trimming shortened V by 1 base and J by 6 bases, and 16 bases separated the two germline ends. Per the germline V gene, CDR1 is SGHNT and CDR2 is YYREEE (reference sequence). The CDR3 here is CASSLWGRALNGYTF. CDR3 DNA sequence: TGTGCCAGCAGCTTGTGGGGCAGGGCATTGAATGGCTACACCTTC.

This clonotype was counted at least ten times. This chain connects TRBV20-1 to TRBJ1-1; 7 bases match TRBD1. Germline lookup yields CDR1 DFQATT and CDR2 SNEGSKA (reference sequence). The CDR3 length is 14 residues. CDR3 in amino acids: CRAQGGGWNTEAFF. The DNA of the CDR3 is TGCAGGGCGCAGGGAGGGGGCTGGAACACTGAAGCTTTCTTT.

This clonotype has a count of ten or more. This chain connects TRBV12-3 or TRBV12-4 to TRBJ2-7, with 8 positions matching TRBD1. The CDR3 has 12 residues. V was pared by 6 bases and J by 5 bases, with 3 bases of the junction left unmatched. CDR3 coding DNA: TGTGCCAGCAGGGACAGGGTCCACGAGCAGTACTTC. This sequence encodes CASRDRVHEQYF.

The sample holds many counts of this clonotype. The V call is TRBV20-1, the J call TRBJ2-3; 15 bases fit TRBD2. The CDR3 loop spans 17 amino acids. CDR1 is DFQATT and CDR2 is SNEGSKA in the germline V gene (reference sequence). The V and J ends lost 5 bases and 1 base, in that order; junction bases with no gene match: 7. This chain's CDR3 is CSAYGTSGGRGTDTQYF. The CDR3 region has the DNA TGCAGTGCTTACGGGACTAGCGGGGGGCGTGGCACAGATACGCAGTATTTT.

This clonotype was observed many times. This chain uses TRBV7-9 with TRBJ2-2; D gene ambiguous. V was shortened by 4 bases and J by 0 bases, with 9 bases between the two germline ends. The germline CDR1 and CDR2 sequences are SEHNR and FQNEAQ (reference sequence). The CDR3 totals 15 residues. The CDR3 loop is CASSYRRPNTGELFF. The CDR3 DNA sequence: TGTGCCAGCAGCTATAGGCGACCGAACACCGGGGAGCTGTTTTTT.

This clonotype appeared many times. V gene TRBV5-1 combines with J gene TRBJ2-1; 10 nucleotides match TRBD2. The V and J ends lost 4 bases and 4 bases, in that order; junction bases with no gene match: 5. Germline-derived CDR1 and CDR2 are SGHRS and YFSETQ. The CDR3 runs 15 residues. The CDR3 nucleotides are TGCGCCAGCAGCGGAAGCGGGGGGGTTTACAATGAGCAGTTCTTC. Translating gives CASSGSGGVYNEQFF.

V usage is TRBV12-5 and J usage is TRBJ1-3; D may be TRBD1 (6 bases). CDR1 is LGHNT, CDR2 FRNRAP, per germline. With 7 bases removed from V and 0 bases from J, the gap between germline ends came to 16 bases. This CDR3 is 16 amino acids long. As DNA, the CDR3 is TGTGCTAGTGAACCCAGACAGGAAAACTCTGGAAACACCATATATTTT. This gives the protein CASEPRQENSGNTIYF.

This clonotype was picked up many times. This chain links TRBV28 with TRBJ2-2; D is undetermined. The CDR3 length is 12 residues. Trimming cost V 6 bases and J 5 bases, with 7 bases left between them. Germline V gives CDR1 MDHEN, CDR2 SYDVKM. The DNA of the CDR3 is TGTGCCAGCAGGCTATTTACCGGGGAGCTGTTTTTT. Its translation is CASRLFTGELFF.

This clonotype was detected only once. Since a much larger clone is just one base distant, this may be a read error. V and J are TRBV7-2 and TRBJ2-1; TRBD1 aligns across 9 bases. The CDR3 extends over 14 amino acids. Per the germline V gene, CDR1 is SGHTA and CDR2 is FQGNSA. The CDR3 DNA reads TGTGCCGGCAGCCCCTGGACAGGGGCGTATGAGCAGTTCTTC. Its protein product is CAGSPWTGAYEQFF.

The chain has TRBV24-1 and TRBJ2-7, with 10 positions matching TRBD1. J was trimmed by 3 bases and V by 4 bases; bases with no gene match: 5. The CDR3 totals 15 residues. Germline V lookup: CDR1 KGHDR, CDR2 SFDVKD. Written as DNA, the CDR3 is TGTGCCACCAGTGACCCCGGGACAGGGGTCTACGAGCAGTACTTC. Its protein is CATSDPGTGVYEQYF.

The chain uses TRBV20-1 and TRBJ2-2; no definite D call. The CDR3 covers 12 residues. Germline V CDR1 and CDR2: DFQATT, SNEGSKA (reference sequence). V lost 6 bases and J lost 1, with 6 bases in between. DNA of the CDR3: TGCAGTGCGGCCAAGAACACCGGGGAGCTGTTTTTT. This gives the protein CSAAKNTGELFF.

The rearrangement joins TRBV5-4 to TRBJ2-3; 7 bases agree with TRBD2. CDR1 SGHNT and CDR2 YYREEE come from the germline V gene (reference sequence). The CDR3 loop spans 15 amino acids. V was clipped by 0 bases and J by 4 bases; unmatched bases: 5. The CDR3 bases are TGTGCCAGCAGCTTGGAGGGACTACGAGCAGATACGCAGTATTTT. It codes for CASSLEGLRADTQYF. Full variable domain (outside the CDR3, taken from reference TRBV5-4 and TRBJ2-3): ETGVTQSPTHLIKTRGQQVTLRCSSQSGHNTVSWYQQALGQGPQFIFQYYREEENGRGNFPPRFSGLQFPNYSSELNVNALELDDSALYLCASSLEGLRADTQYFGPGTRLTVL.

Written as DNA, the CDR3 is TGTGCCAGCAGGCGGGGACAAACGAACACCGGGGAGCTGTTTTTT. Translated, it gives CASRRGQTNTGELFF. V usage is TRBV28 and J usage is TRBJ2-2; either TRBD1 or TRBD2 may fit D (6 bases each). V dropped 6 bases and J dropped 0 bases, with 11 bases sitting between them. From germline, CDR1 is MDHEN and CDR2 SYDVKM. This CDR3 spans 15 amino acids.

This clonotype was observed a few times. The chain has TRBV7-9 and TRBJ2-7; 9 bases are a match to TRBD2. The V gene's germline CDR1 is SEHNR and CDR2 FQNEAQ (reference sequence). The CDR3 is made up of 14 amino acids. J gave up 6 bases and V 1 base, and 4 bases lay outside the gene matches. The CDR3 loop reads CASSLGGLAAEQYF. For the CDR3, the DNA is TGTGCCAGCAGCTTAGGGGGACTAGCTGCCGAGCAGTACTTC.